These T cell receptor beta chains were read from a single sample in a study of T cells after yellow fever vaccination. TCRdb re-called the 5' RACE reads with MiXCR, one entry per CDR3 protein. The table has some 240,000 distinct CDR3 sequences, 2.5% to 3.5% seen once. This specimen was CD4+ T cells sorted from PBMCs, taken 10 days after the yellow fever booster vaccination. These receptors came from a man aged 18 to 30 who received the YFV17D yellow fever vaccine. CDR3s include the opening cysteine and the closing phenylalanine or tryptophan. A D gene is named only where the DNA matches it firmly. Clone size is given for some rows only: seen once, a few or many times, or a class if the clone is expanded.

TRBJ1-2 | TRBV5-5 | TRBD1 | few | CASSLGASQGGYGYTF | TGTGCCAGCAGCTTAGGGGCCTCGCAGGGGGGCTATGGCTACACCTTC
TRBJ1-5 | TRBV9 | - | many | CASSVAGQDGQPQHF | TGTGCCAGCAGCGTAGCAGGGCAGGATGGTCAGCCCCAGCATTTT
TRBJ2-1 | TRBV7-2 | TRBD2 | many | CASSPRQAGGPAEQFF | TGTGCCAGCAGCCCCCGCCAAGCGGGGGGGCCAGCTGAGCAGTTCTTC
TRBJ1-6 | TRBV28 | - | - | CASSSHSGSSPLHF | TGTGCCAGCAGCTCCCACTCGGGGTCCTCACCCCTCCACTTT
TRBJ2-1 | TRBV12-3/TRBV12-4 | TRBD2 | many | CASSLHLADYNEQFF | TGTGCCAGCAGTTTACACCTAGCGGACTACAATGAGCAGTTCTTC
TRBJ1-2 | TRBV20-1 | - | few | CSAKISNYGYTF | TGCAGTGCAAAGATTAGTAACTATGGCTACACCTTC
TRBJ1-2 | TRBV5-1 | - | few | CASSPSEGTYGYTF | TGCGCCAGCAGCCCCAGTGAGGGGACGTATGGCTACACCTTC
TRBJ2-5 | TRBV18 | - | many | CASSPFGETQYF | TGTGCCAGCTCACCCTTTGGGGAGACCCAGTACTTC
TRBJ1-1 | TRBV12-3/TRBV12-4 | - | few | CASVREGNTEAFF | TGTGCCAGCGTAAGAGAAGGAAACACTGAAGCTTTCTTT
TRBJ1-1 | TRBV2 | - | few | CASNYDVNTEAFF | TGTGCCAGCAATTATGACGTGAACACTGAAGCTTTCTTT
TRBJ1-2 | TRBV7-2 | - | many | CASSQDLNYGYTF | TGTGCCAGCAGTCAGGACCTTAACTATGGCTACACCTTC
TRBJ2-2 | TRBV19 | TRBD1 | few | CASSPNRGTANTGELFF | TGTGCCAGTAGTCCTAATAGGGGGACAGCGAACACCGGGGAGCTGTTTTTT
TRBJ2-2 | TRBV19 | - | many | CASSAVGIVGELFF | TGTGCCAGTAGTGCGGTCGGGATCGTCGGGGAGCTGTTTTTT
TRBJ1-3 | TRBV4-3 | - | few | CASSQIRGNTIYF | TGCGCCAGCAGCCAAATACGAGGAAACACCATATATTTT
TRBJ2-1 | TRBV4-3 | - | few | CASSQGHTDEQFF | TGCGCCAGCAGCCAAGGGCATACGGATGAGCAGTTCTTC
TRBJ2-7 | TRBV7-9 | - | many | CASSFGYYEQYF | TGTGCCAGCAGCTTTGGGTACTACGAGCAGTACTTC
TRBJ2-3 | TRBV6-2/TRBV6-3 | TRBD2 | many | CASSYWAGGPFNTDTQYF | TGTGCCAGCAGTTATTGGGCGGGGGGGCCCTTTAACACAGATACGCAGTATTTT
TRBJ2-7 | TRBV9 | - | few | CASSALEVASYEQYF | TGTGCCAGCAGCGCCCTCGAGGTCGCGTCCTACGAGCAGTACTTC
TRBJ2-7 | TRBV2 | TRBD1 | few | CASSEVGQGAGEQYF | TGTGCCAGCAGTGAGGTGGGTCAGGGGGCTGGCGAGCAGTACTTC
TRBJ2-2 | TRBV3-1 | - | - | CASSPTATNTGELFF | TGTGCCAGCAGCCCGACAGCTACGAACACCGGGGAGCTGTTTTTT